This TCR beta chain was sequenced during a study of T-cell reconstitution after alpha-beta-depleted transplantation in children (dated by TCRdb to 2016 to 2017). As for the study more broadly: Using TCR repertoire profiling, the study followed T-cell immune reconstitution in a quantitative way in children after TCRalphabeta/CD19-depleted allogeneic hematopoietic cell transplantation. General findings and caveats noted by the study authors: Over the following months the frequencies of hyperexpanded clones went down, and after one year T-cell counts and TCRbeta diversity were mostly credited to newly produced T cells. In some patients, high TCRbeta diversity at day 60 was attributed to recipient T cells and intrathymic progenitors that had survived conditioning. The apparently early alphabetaT-cell count recovery about two months after transplant was reportedly dependent on only several hundred rapidly expanded clones derived from non-depleted graft cells.

Worth noting for this clonotype: Its cognate antigen has yet to be identified. No base qualities exist here, and no much larger clone lies one base off it.

Libraries were made using PCR. TCRdb records Illumina HiSeq 2500 as the sequencer. Molecular barcoding was employed in the preparation of TCR libraries, with unique molecular identifiers being used to normalize TCRbeta repertoire quantification. TCRdb passed the public sequencing reads through fastp at Q25 and MiXCR, retaining productive beta sequences. CDR3 protein duplicates are merged, each entry listing the most common genes and DNA. The sample includes 450,000 to 550,000 distinct CDR3 sequences, with over 10% observed a single time. About 15% of the sample rests with the top ten. Explained via the paper, the treatment or condition label denotes: allogeneic hematopoietic cell transplantation with graft depleted of TCRalphabeta T cells and CD19 B cells. The transplant recipients were children given TCRalphabeta/CD19-depleted allogeneic hematopoietic cell grafts. V was cut back by 4 bases and J by 3 bases, leaving a gap of 3 bases between them. From the cysteine up to the phenylalanine, the CDR3 has a length of 10 residues. Only the CDR3 portion is preserved as DNA: 30 bases, with reading frame beginning at the first base. CDR1 DFQATT and CDR2 SNEGSKA are derived from the germline V gene (reference sequence).

This clonotype originated in a female patient aged 2 to 10 who had a stem cell transplant for aplastic anemia, so the T cells may come from the graft donor. The rearrangement combines TRBV20-1 with TRBJ2-5; the D gene is not confidently resolved. This material consisted of PBMCs, mostly from graft donor cells, taken 180 days after TCRalphabeta/CD19-depleted stem cell transplant. The sequenced DNA: TGCAGTGCTAACGAAGAGACCCAGTACTTC. It encodes CSANEETQYF.